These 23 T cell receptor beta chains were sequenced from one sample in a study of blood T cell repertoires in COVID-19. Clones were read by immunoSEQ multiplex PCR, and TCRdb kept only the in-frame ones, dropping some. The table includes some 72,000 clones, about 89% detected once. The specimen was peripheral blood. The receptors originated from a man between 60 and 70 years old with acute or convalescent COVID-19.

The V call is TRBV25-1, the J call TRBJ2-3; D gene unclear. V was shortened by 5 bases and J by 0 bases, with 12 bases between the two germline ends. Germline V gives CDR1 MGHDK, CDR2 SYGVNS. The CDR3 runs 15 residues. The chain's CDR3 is CASSYSRGSTDTQYF. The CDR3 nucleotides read TGTGCCAGCAGTTATTCTCGCGGAAGCACAGATACGCAGTATTTT. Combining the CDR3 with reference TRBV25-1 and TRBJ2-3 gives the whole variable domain EADIYQTPRYLVIGTGKKITLECSQTMGHDKMYWYQQDPGMELHLIHYSYGVNSTEKGDLSSESTVSRIRTEHFPLTLESARPSHTSQYLCASSYSRGSTDTQYFGPGTRLTVL.

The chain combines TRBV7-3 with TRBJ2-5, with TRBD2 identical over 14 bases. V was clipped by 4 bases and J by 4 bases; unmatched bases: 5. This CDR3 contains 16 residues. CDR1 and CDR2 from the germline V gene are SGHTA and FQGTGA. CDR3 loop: CASSSLTSGGGETQYF. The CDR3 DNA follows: TGTGCCAGCAGCTCCCTGACTAGCGGGGGGGGAGAGACCCAGTACTTC.

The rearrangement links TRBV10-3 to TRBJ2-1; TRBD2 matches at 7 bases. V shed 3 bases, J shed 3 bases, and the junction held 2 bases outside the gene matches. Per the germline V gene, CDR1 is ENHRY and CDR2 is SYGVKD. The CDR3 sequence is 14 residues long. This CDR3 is CAISERTSYNEQFF. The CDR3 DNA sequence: TGTGCCATCAGTGAAAGGACTAGCTACAATGAGCAGTTCTTC.

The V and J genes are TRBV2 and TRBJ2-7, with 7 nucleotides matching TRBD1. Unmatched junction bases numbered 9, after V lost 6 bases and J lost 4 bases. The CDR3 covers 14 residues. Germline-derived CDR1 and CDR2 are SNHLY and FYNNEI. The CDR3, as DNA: TGTGCCAGCAGGGCCGACAGGGTGTTATACGAGCAGTACTTC. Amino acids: CASRADRVLYEQYF.

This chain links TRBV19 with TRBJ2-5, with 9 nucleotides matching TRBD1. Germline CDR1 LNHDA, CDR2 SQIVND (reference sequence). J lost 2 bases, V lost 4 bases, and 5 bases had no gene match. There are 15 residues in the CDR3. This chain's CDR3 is CASSTRGTGQETQYF. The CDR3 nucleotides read TGTGCCAGTAGTACCCGGGGGACAGGGCAAGAGACCCAGTACTTC.

CDR3 bases: TGTGCCATCAGTGGTTCTCAGGGAACTGAAGCTTTCTTT. This translates into CAISGSQGTEAFF. The V gene is TRBV10-3, the J gene TRBJ1-1; possibly TRBD1 for D (5 bases). The CDR3 extends over 13 amino acids. Per germline, CDR1 ENHRY and CDR2 SYGVKD. V was pared by 4 bases and J by 5 bases, with 11 bases between.

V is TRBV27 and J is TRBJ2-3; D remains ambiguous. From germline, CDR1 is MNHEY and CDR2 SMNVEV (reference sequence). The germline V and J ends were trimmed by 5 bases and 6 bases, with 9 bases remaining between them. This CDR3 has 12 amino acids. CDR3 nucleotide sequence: TGTGCCAGCAGTGTCTCCCGGGATACGCAGTATTTT. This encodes CASSVSRDTQYF.

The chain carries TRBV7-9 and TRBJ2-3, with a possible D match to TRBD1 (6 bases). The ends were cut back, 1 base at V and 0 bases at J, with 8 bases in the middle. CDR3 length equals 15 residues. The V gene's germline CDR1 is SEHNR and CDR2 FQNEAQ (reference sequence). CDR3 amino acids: CASSLGGQSTDTQYF. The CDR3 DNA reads TGTGCCAGCAGCTTAGGGGGGCAGAGCACAGATACGCAGTATTTT.

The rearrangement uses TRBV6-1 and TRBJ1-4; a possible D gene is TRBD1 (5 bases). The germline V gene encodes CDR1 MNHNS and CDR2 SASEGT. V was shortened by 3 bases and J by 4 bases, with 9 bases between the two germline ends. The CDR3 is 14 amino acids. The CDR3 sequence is CASSDGDYNEKLFF. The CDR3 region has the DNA TGTGCCAGCAGTGACGGGGACTATAATGAAAAACTGTTTTTT.

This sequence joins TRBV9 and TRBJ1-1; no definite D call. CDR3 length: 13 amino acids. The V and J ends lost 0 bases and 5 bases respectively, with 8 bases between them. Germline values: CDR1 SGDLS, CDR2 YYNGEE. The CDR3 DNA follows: TGTGCCAGCAGCGTAGTGGAGGGAACTGAAGCTTTCTTT. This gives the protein CASSVVEGTEAFF.

The CDR3: CASSQEVWGGYNEQFF. The CDR3 region has the DNA TGTGCCAGCAGCCAAGAGGTGTGGGGAGGGTACAATGAGCAGTTCTTC. The rearrangement uses TRBV9 and TRBJ2-1; 7 bases are shared with TRBD2. V trimming: 4 bases; J trimming: 4 bases; junction bases outside the gene matches: 11. The CDR3 has 16 amino acids. CDR1 is SGDLS, CDR2 YYNGEE, per germline.

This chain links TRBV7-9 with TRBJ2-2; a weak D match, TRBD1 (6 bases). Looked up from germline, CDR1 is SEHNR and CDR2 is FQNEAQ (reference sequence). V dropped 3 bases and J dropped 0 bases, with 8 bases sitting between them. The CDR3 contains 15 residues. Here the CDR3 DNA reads TGTGCCAGCAGCTTGGGGGCCACGAACACCGGGGAGCTGTTTTTT. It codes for CASSLGATNTGELFF.

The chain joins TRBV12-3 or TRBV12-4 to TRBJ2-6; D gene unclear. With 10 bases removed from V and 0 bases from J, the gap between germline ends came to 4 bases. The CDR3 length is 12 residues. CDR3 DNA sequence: TGTGCCACCATCTCTGGGGCCAACGTCCTGACTTTC. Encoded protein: CATISGANVLTF.

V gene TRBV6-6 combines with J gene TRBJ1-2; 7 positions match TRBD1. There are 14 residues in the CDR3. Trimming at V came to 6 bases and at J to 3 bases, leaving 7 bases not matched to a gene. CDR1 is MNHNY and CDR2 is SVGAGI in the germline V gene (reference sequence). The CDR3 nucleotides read TGTGCCAGCAGATGGACAGGTCGGGACTATGGCTACACCTTC. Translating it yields CASRWTGRDYGYTF.

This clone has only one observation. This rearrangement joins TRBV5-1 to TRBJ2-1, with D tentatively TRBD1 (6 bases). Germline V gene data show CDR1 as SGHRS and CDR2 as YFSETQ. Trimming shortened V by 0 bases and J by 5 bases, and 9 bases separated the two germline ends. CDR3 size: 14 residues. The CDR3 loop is CASSLENRDNEQFF. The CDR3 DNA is TGCGCCAGCAGCTTGGAAAACAGGGACAATGAGCAGTTCTTC.

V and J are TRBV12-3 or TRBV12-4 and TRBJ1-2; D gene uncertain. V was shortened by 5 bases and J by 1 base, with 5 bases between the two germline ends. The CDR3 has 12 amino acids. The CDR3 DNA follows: TGTGCCAGCAGTCCAATTAACTATGGCTACACCTTC. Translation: CASSPINYGYTF.

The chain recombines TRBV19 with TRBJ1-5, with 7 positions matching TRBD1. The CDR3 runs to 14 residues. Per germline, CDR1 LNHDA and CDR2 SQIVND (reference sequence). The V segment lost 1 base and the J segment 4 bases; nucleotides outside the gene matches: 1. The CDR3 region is CASSIAGGNQPQHF. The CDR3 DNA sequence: TGTGCCAGTAGTATAGCAGGGGGAAATCAGCCCCAGCATTTT.

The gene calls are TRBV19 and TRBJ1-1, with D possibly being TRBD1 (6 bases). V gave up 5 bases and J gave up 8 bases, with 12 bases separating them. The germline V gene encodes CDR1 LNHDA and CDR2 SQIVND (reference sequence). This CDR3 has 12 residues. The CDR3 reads CASSGPGHEAFF. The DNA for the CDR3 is TGTGCCAGTAGTGGTCCGGGACACGAAGCTTTCTTT. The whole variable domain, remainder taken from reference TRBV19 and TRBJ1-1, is DGGITQSPKYLFRKEGQNVTLSCEQNLNHDAMYWYRQDPGQGLRLIYYSQIVNDFQKGDIAEGYSVSREKKESFPLTVTSAQKNPTAFYLCASSGPGHEAFFGQGTRLTVV.

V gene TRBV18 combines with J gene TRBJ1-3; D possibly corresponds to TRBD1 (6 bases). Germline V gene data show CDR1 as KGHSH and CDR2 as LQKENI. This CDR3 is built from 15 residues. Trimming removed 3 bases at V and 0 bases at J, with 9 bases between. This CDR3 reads CASSPGQSSGNTIYF. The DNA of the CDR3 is TGTGCCAGCTCACCCGGACAGAGCTCTGGAAACACCATATATTTT.

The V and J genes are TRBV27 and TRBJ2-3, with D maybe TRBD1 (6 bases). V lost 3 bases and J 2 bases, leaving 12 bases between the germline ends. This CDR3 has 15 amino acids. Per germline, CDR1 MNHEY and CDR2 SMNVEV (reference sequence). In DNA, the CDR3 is TGTGCCAGCAGTTTGGGAACAGGGTCCACAGATACGCAGTATTTT. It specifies CASSLGTGSTDTQYF.

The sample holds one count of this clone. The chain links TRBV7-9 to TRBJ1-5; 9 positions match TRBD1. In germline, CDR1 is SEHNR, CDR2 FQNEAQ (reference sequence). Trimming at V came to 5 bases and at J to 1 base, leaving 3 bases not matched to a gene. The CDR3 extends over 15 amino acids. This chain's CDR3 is CASSPGTGSNQPQHF. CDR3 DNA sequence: TGTGCCAGCAGCCCCGGGACAGGGAGCAATCAGCCCCAGCATTTT.

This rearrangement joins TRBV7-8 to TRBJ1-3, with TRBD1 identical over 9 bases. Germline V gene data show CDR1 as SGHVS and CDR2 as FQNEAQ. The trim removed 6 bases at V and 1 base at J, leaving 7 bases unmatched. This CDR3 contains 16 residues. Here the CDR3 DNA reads TGTGCCAGCAGGTCCACAGGGGGCTGGTCTGGAAACACCATATATTTT. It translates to CASRSTGGWSGNTIYF. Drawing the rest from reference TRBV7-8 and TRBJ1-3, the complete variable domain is GAGVSQSPRYKVAKRGQDVALRCDPISGHVSLFWYQQALGQGPEFLTYFQNEAQLDKSGLPSDRFFAERPEGSVSTLKIQRTQQEDSAVYLCASRSTGGWSGNTIYFGEGSWLTVV.

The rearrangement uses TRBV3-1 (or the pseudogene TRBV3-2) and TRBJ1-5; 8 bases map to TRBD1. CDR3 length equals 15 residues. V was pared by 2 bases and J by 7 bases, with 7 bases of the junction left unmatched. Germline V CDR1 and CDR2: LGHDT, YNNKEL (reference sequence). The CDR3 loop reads CASSQSQGARQPQHF. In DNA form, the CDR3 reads TGTGCCAGCAGCCAATCTCAGGGGGCGCGGCAGCCCCAGCATTTT.